The clone carrying this TCR beta chain was observed at least ten times. The CDR3 has 14 residues. The V gene end was trimmed by 5 bases and the J gene end by 9 bases; junction bases not matched to a gene: 13. The germline V gene encodes CDR1 MNHEY and CDR2 SMNVEV (reference sequence). This sample was taken from a study of CD8 T cells in ankylosing spondylitis. TCRdb independently ran MiXCR on the 5' RACE reads; one entry per CDR3 protein. The sample holds some 30,000 distinct CDR3 sequences, 7.2% seen once. The sequence came from a male donor with ankylosing spondylitis or in good health (not recorded which). The sample consisted of blood, either unsorted or a sorted T cell fraction (not recorded which). The chain recombines TRBV27 with TRBJ2-7; TRBD1 matches at 7 bases. The DNA for the CDR3 is TGTGCCAGCAGTATCGTCCGGGACAGCCTGATGCAGTACTTC. It codes for CASSIVRDSLMQYF.